The 6 T cell receptor beta chains below were found in one sample sequenced in a study of blood T cell repertoires in COVID-19. Sequencing used immunoSEQ multiplex PCR; TCRdb keeps in-frame clones, though not all of them. In the table there are roughly 60,000 clones, roughly 90% of which are singletons. The specimen was peripheral blood. The receptors here all came from a man in his forties or fifties with active COVID-19.

The J gene is TRBJ2-5, the V gene TRBV18; 10 bases align to TRBD1. The germline gives CDR1 KGHSH, CDR2 LQKENI. The J segment lost 7 bases and the V segment lost 2 bases, leaving 4 bases of the junction unmatched. The CDR3 extends over 14 amino acids. CDR3 DNA: TGTGCCAGCTCACCAACCGGGACAGGGGCGACCCAGTACTTC. The encoded protein is CASSPTGTGATQYF.

This clone came up a few times. V usage is TRBV7-9 and J usage is TRBJ1-6; 7 bases match TRBD1. The CDR3 covers 15 residues. V was clipped by 5 bases and J by 6 bases; unmatched bases: 7. Germline CDR1 is SEHNR and CDR2 is FQNEAQ (reference sequence). CDR3: CASSLQGQSNSPLHF. The CDR3 region has the DNA TGTGCCAGCAGCCTTCAGGGACAGAGTAATTCACCCCTCCACTTT.

The chain carries TRBV9 and TRBJ1-5; no clear D gene. Germline V gene data show CDR1 as SGDLS and CDR2 as YYNGEE. V was trimmed by 3 bases and J by 3 bases, leaving 7 bases between them. The CDR3 is 13 amino acids. This CDR3 is CASSASVNQPQHF. In DNA, the CDR3 is TGTGCCAGCAGCGCCTCGGTCAATCAGCCCCAGCATTTT.

V and J are TRBV19 and TRBJ1-4, with D hard to call. Trimming removed 9 bases from V and 8 bases from J, with 19 bases in between. CDR1 is LNHDA, CDR2 SQIVND, per germline (reference sequence). The length of the CDR3 is 14 residues. CDR3 protein: CASTSAGRREKLFF. CDR3 DNA: TGTGCCAGCACCTCCGCTGGGCGTCGGGAAAAACTGTTTTTT.

CDR3 region: CASSSNSGNTIYF. In DNA, the CDR3 is TGTGCCAGCAGTAGCAACTCTGGAAACACCATATATTTT. The chain links TRBV11-1 to TRBJ1-3; D gene uncertain. In germline, CDR1 is SGHAT, CDR2 FQDESV (reference sequence). The CDR3 has 13 amino acids. V was shortened by 6 bases and J by 0 bases, with 6 bases between the two germline ends.

V usage is TRBV6-6 and J usage is TRBJ2-3; 7 nucleotides match TRBD2. Germline V gives CDR1 MNHNY, CDR2 SVGAGI (reference sequence). This CDR3 is 14 amino acids long. J gave up 6 bases and V 0 bases, and 3 bases lay outside the gene matches. For the CDR3, the DNA is TGTGCCAGCAGTTACTCGACTAGCCTGGATACGCAGTATTTT. This codes for CASSYSTSLDTQYF.